This passage covers 17 T cell receptor beta chains from one sample sequenced in a study of early stage breast cancer tumors. Only in-frame clones appear in the TCRdb table, and some are missing; sequencing was by immunoSEQ multiplex PCR. The data show some 15,000 clones, roughly three quarters seen once. The sample consisted of normal breast tissue next to the tumor. These TCRs come from a person aged 45 to 59 with breast cancer.

The chain uses TRBV28 and TRBJ1-1, with TRBD1 identical over 12 bases. Germline-derived CDR1 and CDR2 are MDHEN and SYDVKM. V shed 8 bases, J shed 11 bases, and the junction held 6 bases outside the gene matches. This CDR3 is 12 amino acids long. In nucleotides, the CDR3 is TGTGCCAGCGGGACAGGGGGCGTATATGCTTTCTTT. The encoded protein is CASGTGGVYAFF.

This chain joins TRBV30 and TRBJ1-3; a possible D gene is TRBD1 (5 bases). CDR1 GTSNPN and CDR2 SVGIG come from the germline V gene (reference sequence). The CDR3 length is 14 residues. Trimming left V 5 bases short and J 4 bases short, with 15 bases between. The CDR3 sequence is CAWWGGESGNTIYF. The DNA for the CDR3 is TGTGCCTGGTGGGGGGGGGAATCGGGAAACACCATATATTTT.

The V and J genes are TRBV18 and TRBJ1-6, with 7 nucleotides matching TRBD1. V lost 6 bases and J lost 8; bases outside the gene matches: 7. Germline V gene data show CDR1 as KGHSH and CDR2 as LQKENI. This CDR3 is 14 amino acids long. DNA of the CDR3: TGTGCCAGCTCTTGGGACAGAGAATATTCACCCCTCCACTTT. Translation gives CASSWDREYSPLHF.

The rearrangement joins TRBV28 to TRBJ2-7, with D perhaps matching TRBD2 (6 bases). The V gene lost 0 bases and the J gene lost 4 bases, with 7 bases spanning the gap. Germline CDR1 MDHEN, CDR2 SYDVKM. The CDR3 has 13 amino acids. The CDR3 here is CASSLWEGYEQYF. CDR3 coding DNA: TGTGCCAGCAGTTTATGGGAGGGTTACGAGCAGTACTTC.

The chain carries TRBV15 and TRBJ2-7; D possibly corresponds to TRBD1 (7 bases). V was cut by 0 bases and J by 6 bases, with 12 bases left in between. Germline assignment: CDR1 LNHNV and CDR2 YYDKDF (reference sequence). The CDR3 extends over 14 amino acids. CDR3 residues: CATSRDRGAAEQYF. The CDR3, as DNA: TGTGCCACCAGCAGAGACAGGGGGGCTGCCGAGCAGTACTTC.

The genes are TRBV5-1 and TRBJ1-4; the D gene is possibly TRBD1 (6 bases). Germline V gives CDR1 SGHRS, CDR2 YFSETQ. Trimming cost V 4 bases and J 10 bases, with 14 bases left between them. This CDR3 has 13 amino acids. For the CDR3, the DNA is TGCGCCAGCAGCCCCGAACAGGGTGGAAAACTGTTTTTT. Translation gives CASSPEQGGKLFF.

This rearrangement joins TRBV27 to TRBJ1-5, with D possibly being TRBD1 (6 bases). This CDR3 is built from 14 residues. Trimming removed 6 bases at V and 3 bases at J, with 12 bases between. Germline V gene sequence: CDR1 MNHEY, CDR2 SMNVEV (reference sequence). CDR3 amino acids: CASREQGNNQPQHF. The CDR3 bases are TGTGCCAGCAGAGAACAGGGTAACAATCAGCCCCAGCATTTT.

This rearrangement joins TRBV7-9 to TRBJ2-1; 9 nucleotides agree with TRBD2. V shed 6 bases and J 6 bases; nucleotides not matched to a gene: 12. The CDR3 extends over 16 amino acids. From germline, CDR1 is SEHNR and CDR2 FQNEAQ (reference sequence). In nucleotides, the CDR3 is TGTGCCAGCAGGTCCCCGGGGGTAGCGGGAGTCAATGAGCAGTTCTTC. Its translation: CASRSPGVAGVNEQFF.

This chain uses TRBV5-4 with TRBJ2-1; weak D call: TRBD1 (6 bases). Trimming took 4 bases from V and 1 from J, leaving 12 bases between them. This CDR3 spans 15 amino acids. From germline, CDR1 is SGHNT and CDR2 YYREEE (reference sequence). The CDR3 DNA reads TGTGCCAGCAGCCCACAGGGTACTTCCTACAATGAGCAGTTCTTC. The encoded protein is CASSPQGTSYNEQFF.

The rearrangement links TRBV2 to TRBJ2-3, with 7 bases lining up with TRBD1. The CDR3 has 17 residues. V lost 5 bases to trimming and J lost 2 bases; unmatched junction nucleotides: 13. Per the germline V gene, CDR1 is SNHLY and CDR2 is FYNNEI. The CDR3 DNA is TGTGCCAGCAGTCCGCCCCGGACAGGTCGTGCCACAGATACGCAGTATTTT. Protein: CASSPPRTGRATDTQYF.

This clone was recorded a few times. The rearrangement joins TRBV5-4 to TRBJ2-7, with 7 bases matching TRBD2. Germline assignment: CDR1 SGHNT and CDR2 YYREEE (reference sequence). V lost 2 bases, J lost 2 bases, and 4 bases stayed unmatched. The CDR3 has 14 residues. In DNA form, the CDR3 reads TGTGCCAGCAGCTTCCTAGCGGTACCCTACGAGCAGTACTTC. Protein sequence: CASSFLAVPYEQYF.

The V call is TRBV2, the J call TRBJ1-5, with TRBD1 matching over 8 bases. The CDR3 contains 15 residues. V lost 4 bases to trimming and J lost 0 bases; unmatched junction nucleotides: 2. Germline-derived CDR1 and CDR2 are SNHLY and FYNNEI. The CDR3: CASSGQGLSNQPQHF. For the CDR3, the DNA is TGTGCCAGCAGTGGACAGGGGCTTAGCAATCAGCCCCAGCATTTT.

This clone was detected only once. The rearrangement uses TRBV2 and TRBJ1-3; possible D gene TRBD1, 5 bases. The CDR3 is 15 amino acids. Germline CDR1 reads SNHLY; CDR2 reads FYNNEI. V lost 2 bases and J lost 0, with 8 bases in between. The CDR3, as DNA: TGTGCCAGCAGTGAAAGGGGCAGCTCTGGAAACACCATATATTTT. It codes for CASSERGSSGNTIYF.

V gene TRBV4-2 combines with J gene TRBJ1-1; 10 positions agree with TRBD1. V dropped 6 bases and J dropped 0; count of bases not matched to a gene: 7. CDR1 LGHNA and CDR2 YNFKEQ come from the germline V gene. The CDR3 sequence is 16 residues long. This CDR3 reads CASRTTGGSMNTEAFF. The CDR3 bases are TGTGCCAGCAGAACGACAGGGGGCTCGATGAACACTGAAGCTTTCTTT.

This clone was seen a handful of times. V and J are TRBV5-1 and TRBJ1-1; 9 bases line up with TRBD1. V was pared by 0 bases and J by 3 bases, with 12 bases of the junction left unmatched. Germline V CDR1 and CDR2: SGHRS, YFSETQ. CDR3 size: 18 residues. DNA for the CDR3: TGCGCCAGCAGCTTGGAAGGGACAGGGTTTAGAACCCACACTGAAGCTTTCTTT. Translating gives CASSLEGTGFRTHTEAFF. The whole variable domain, remainder taken from reference TRBV5-1 and TRBJ1-1, is KAGVTQTPRYLIKTRGQQVTLSCSPISGHRSVSWYQQTPGQGLQFLFEYFSETQRNKGNFPGRFSGRQFSNSRSEMNVSTLELGDSALYLCASSLEGTGFRTHTEAFFGQGTRLTVV.

The rearrangement uses TRBV28 and TRBJ1-2; TRBD1 is a possible D gene (5 bases). V was pared by 6 bases and J by 4 bases, with 18 bases between. CDR1 is MDHEN and CDR2 is SYDVKM in the germline V gene. This CDR3 is 15 amino acids long. The CDR3 DNA reads as TGTGCCAGCAGCTTCAACGGGGCGGTCGGCTATGGCTACACCTTC. As protein: CASSFNGAVGYGYTF.

This sequence joins TRBV6-1 and TRBJ1-5; TRBD1 agrees at 7 bases. The CDR3 length is 13 residues. V lost 5 bases, J lost 8 bases, and 6 bases stayed unmatched. The germline CDR1 and CDR2 sequences are MNHNS and SASEGT. DNA for the CDR3: TGTGCCAGCAGTCCACAGGGGTGGGAGCCCCAGCATTTT. This gives the protein CASSPQGWEPQHF.